The rows below give T cell receptor beta chains drawn from one sample of a study of Graves' ophthalmopathy and Graves' hyperthyroidism. One entry per CDR3 protein results from TCRdb running MiXCR on the multiplex PCR reads. The repertoire consists of about 590,000 distinct CDR3 sequences, with just under 40% occurring once and the leading ten covering about 4%. Sequences were obtained from peripheral blood or thyroid tissue (not recorded which). Receptors were obtained from an adult man with Graves' hyperthyroidism. CDR3s include the opening cysteine and the closing phenylalanine or tryptophan. D genes are given only for firm matches. Rows may omit the clone size; those that give it use once, few, many or a size class.

D: -
J: TRBJ1-2
size: -
V: TRBV5-1
CDR3: CASSLEALQGYTF
DNA: TGCGCCAGCAGCTTGGAAGCCCTCCAAGGCTACACCTTC

D: -
J: TRBJ2-3
size: -
V: TRBV2
CDR3: CASSEELADTQYF
DNA: TGTGCCAGCAGTGAAGAACTAGCTGATACGCAGTATTTT

D: -
J: TRBJ1-2
size: -
V: TRBV28
CDR3: CASSPPSGAYGYTF
DNA: TGTGCCAGCAGTCCCCCGTCAGGGGCCTATGGCTACACCTTC

D: TRBD1
J: TRBJ2-1
size: -
V: TRBV7-9
CDR3: CASSPSGQGFYNEQFF
DNA: TGTGCCAGCAGCCCTTCGGGACAGGGCTTCTACAATGAGCAGTTCTTC

D: -
J: TRBJ2-2
size: -
V: TRBV10-3
CDR3: CASSYAKLSSGELFF
DNA: TGTGCCAGCAGTTACGCAAAATTGAGCTCTGGGGAGCTGTTTTTT

D: -
J: TRBJ1-5
size: many
V: TRBV6-5
CDR3: CASSYSRGSQPQHF
DNA: TGTGCCAGCAGTTACTCGAGAGGGAGTCAGCCCCAGCATTTT

D: TRBD2
J: TRBJ2-3
size: many
V: TRBV24-1
CDR3: CATRSGRATDTQYF
DNA: TGTGCCACCAGAAGCGGGAGGGCGACAGATACGCAGTATTTT

D: -
J: TRBJ2-7
size: many
V: TRBV15
CDR3: CATGPAGSSYEQYF
DNA: TGTGCCACCGGCCCAGCAGGGAGCTCCTACGAGCAGTACTTC

D: -
J: TRBJ1-2
size: many
V: TRBV6-5
CDR3: CASSYLRRGLGYTF
DNA: TGTGCCAGCAGTTACCTTCGCCGGGGTTTGGGCTACACCTTC

D: -
J: TRBJ1-2
size: -
V: TRBV5-1
CDR3: CASSSGEGYDYGYTF
DNA: TGCGCCAGCAGCTCGGGCGAGGGGTATGACTATGGCTACACCTTC

D: -
J: TRBJ1-5
size: few
V: TRBV11-1
CDR3: CAWSGGTSGNQPQHF
DNA: TGTGCCTGGAGCGGGGGGACGTCGGGCAATCAGCCCCAGCATTTT

D: TRBD2
J: TRBJ2-3
size: -
V: TRBV12-3/TRBV12-4
CDR3: CASSPPGLAGADTQYF
DNA: TGTGCCAGCAGTCCGCCGGGACTAGCGGGAGCAGATACGCAGTATTTT

D: -
J: TRBJ2-7
size: -
V: TRBV10-3
CDR3: CAINRGTGNEQYF
DNA: TGTGCCATCAACCGGGGCACCGGCAACGAGCAGTACTTC

D: TRBD2
J: TRBJ2-1
size: -
V: TRBV20-1
CDR3: CSARGFRGRRSYNEQFF
DNA: TGCAGTGCTAGAGGTTTTCGCGGGAGACGCTCCTACAATGAGCAGTTCTTC

D: -
J: TRBJ1-3
size: -
V: TRBV29-1
CDR3: CSVGVGETIYF
DNA: TGCAGCGTTGGAGTGGGAGAGACCATATATTTT

D: -
J: TRBJ1-2
size: -
V: TRBV10-3
CDR3: CAISRDTSGNTF
DNA: TGTGCCATCAGTCGGGACACCTCTGGAAACACCTTC

D: TRBD1
J: TRBJ2-7
size: -
V: TRBV20-1
CDR3: CSARSTRDRGDYEQYF
DNA: TGCAGTGCTAGATCAACCCGGGACAGGGGGGACTACGAGCAGTACTTC

D: -
J: TRBJ1-5
size: many
V: TRBV7-8
CDR3: CASSLAWSNQPQHF
DNA: TGTGCCAGCAGCTTAGCGTGGAGCAATCAGCCCCAGCATTTT

D: -
J: TRBJ1-2
size: many
V: TRBV7-2
CDR3: CASSPTPIRYGYTF
DNA: TGTGCCAGCAGCCCAACGCCGATCCGATATGGCTACACCTTC

D: -
J: TRBJ1-5
size: -
V: TRBV2
CDR3: CASSVRGDEQPQHF
DNA: TGTGCCAGCAGTGTCAGGGGTGATGAGCAGCCCCAGCATTTT

D: -
J: TRBJ1-4
size: -
V: TRBV27
CDR3: CASSLEPLHEKLFF
DNA: TGTGCCAGCAGTTTAGAACCCCTGCATGAAAAACTGTTTTTT

D: TRBD1
J: TRBJ2-7
size: many
V: TRBV10-3
CDR3: CAISAGQGSSYEQYF
DNA: TGTGCCATCAGCGCTGGACAGGGGAGCTCCTACGAGCAGTACTTC

D: -
J: TRBJ1-2
size: many
V: TRBV6-5
CDR3: CASSYNRDGFYGYTF
DNA: TGTGCCAGCAGTTACAATCGGGACGGATTCTATGGCTACACCTTC

D: -
J: TRBJ1-1
size: few
V: TRBV20-1
CDR3: CSASLPDDMNTEAFF
DNA: TGCAGTGCTAGTTTACCGGACGACATGAACACTGAAGCTTTCTTT

D: -
J: TRBJ2-7
size: many
V: TRBV6-5
CDR3: CASSSRGLPYEQYF
DNA: TGTGCCAGCAGTTCCAGGGGACTTCCGTACGAGCAGTACTTC

D: TRBD1
J: TRBJ1-5
size: many
V: TRBV24-1
CDR3: CATDFDRALVVGNQPQHF
DNA: TGTGCCACCGATTTTGACAGGGCCCTGGTGGTTGGCAATCAGCCCCAGCATTTT

D: TRBD1
J: TRBJ1-2
size: once
V: TRBV29-1
CDR3: CSLDRVSGYTF
DNA: TGCAGCCTGGACAGGGTATCCGGCTACACCTTC

D: -
J: TRBJ2-2
size: many
V: TRBV29-1
CDR3: CSGFFTGELFF
DNA: TGCAGCGGCTTTTTCACCGGGGAGCTGTTTTTT

D: -
J: TRBJ1-3
size: many
V: TRBV29-1
CDR3: CSVAGSLGNTIYF
DNA: TGCAGCGTTGCGGGCAGTCTTGGAAACACCATATATTTT

D: -
J: TRBJ1-3
size: -
V: TRBV2
CDR3: CAILGANTIYF
DNA: TGTGCCATACTGGGGGCGAACACCATATATTTT

D: -
J: TRBJ2-7
size: many
V: TRBV2
CDR3: CASSEGLYEQYF
DNA: TGTGCCAGCAGTGAGGGACTTTACGAGCAGTACTTC

D: TRBD2
J: TRBJ2-7
size: -
V: TRBV7-9
CDR3: CASSIASGSNYEQYF
DNA: TGTGCCAGCAGCATTGCTAGCGGGAGTAATTACGAGCAGTACTTC

D: -
J: TRBJ1-5
size: many
V: TRBV19
CDR3: CASSVDTNQPQHF
DNA: TGTGCCAGTAGTGTTGACACAAATCAGCCCCAGCATTTT

D: TRBD1
J: TRBJ1-2
size: many
V: TRBV15
CDR3: CATSRVNRGGGYTF
DNA: TGTGCCACCAGCAGAGTAAACAGGGGAGGTGGCTACACCTTC

D: TRBD1
J: TRBJ2-7
size: -
V: TRBV2
CDR3: CASSLLSGQAYEQYF
DNA: TGTGCCAGCAGTTTATTATCGGGACAGGCCTACGAGCAGTACTTC

D: -
J: TRBJ1-2
size: -
V: TRBV19
CDR3: CASSIIGGSGYTF
DNA: TGTGCCAGTAGTATAATCGGGGGTAGCGGCTACACCTTC

D: -
J: TRBJ2-2
size: few
V: TRBV9
CDR3: CASSVGMGHNTGELFF
DNA: TGTGCCAGCAGCGTAGGTATGGGACACAACACCGGGGAGCTGTTTTTT

D: TRBD2
J: TRBJ2-1
size: -
V: TRBV24-1
CDR3: CATTSGLINEQFF
DNA: TGTGCCACCACTAGCGGGTTGATCAATGAGCAGTTCTTC

D: TRBD2
J: TRBJ2-7
size: -
V: TRBV10-3
CDR3: CAISGLAGGYEQYF
DNA: TGTGCCATCAGTGGACTAGCGGGAGGATACGAGCAGTACTTC

D: -
J: TRBJ2-7
size: few
V: TRBV29-1
CDR3: CSLVGDEQYF
DNA: TGCAGCTTAGTGGGGGACGAGCAGTACTTC

D: -
J: TRBJ1-2
size: many
V: TRBV7-8
CDR3: CASSSLHEDYTF
DNA: TGTGCCAGCAGCTCTCTCCACGAGGACTACACCTTC

D: TRBD1
J: TRBJ1-5
size: few
V: TRBV4-2
CDR3: CASSQDSGGGQGSNQPQHF
DNA: TGTGCCAGCAGCCAAGATAGTGGGGGGGGACAGGGTAGCAATCAGCCCCAGCATTTT

D: TRBD2
J: TRBJ2-2
size: few
V: TRBV7-8
CDR3: CASSSRLAGNTGELFF
DNA: TGTGCCAGCAGCTCCCGACTAGCGGGGAACACCGGGGAGCTGTTTTTT

D: -
J: TRBJ2-7
size: many
V: TRBV20-1
CDR3: CSAGPGVGHEQYF
DNA: TGCAGTGCTGGGCCTGGGGTAGGGCACGAGCAGTACTTC

D: -
J: TRBJ1-2
size: many
V: TRBV20-1
CDR3: CSARRQNYGYTF
DNA: TGCAGTGCTAGGAGACAGAACTATGGCTACACCTTC

D: TRBD1
J: TRBJ1-1
size: many
V: TRBV19
CDR3: CASSLAGQGASSYTEAFF
DNA: TGTGCCAGTAGCCTTGCGGGACAGGGGGCGTCATCCTACACTGAAGCTTTCTTT

D: -
J: TRBJ2-7
size: few
V: TRBV29-1
CDR3: CSVVVRKTDPQSSYEQYF
DNA: TGCAGCGTTGTTGTGAGGAAGACGGACCCACAGAGCTCCTACGAGCAGTACTTC

D: -
J: TRBJ2-3
size: -
V: TRBV5-1
CDR3: CASSAGSVDTQYF
DNA: TGCGCCAGCAGCGCCGGGAGCGTAGATACGCAGTATTTT

D: -
J: TRBJ1-2
size: many
V: TRBV29-1
CDR3: CSAPGNYGYTF
DNA: TGCAGCGCCCCGGGAAACTATGGCTACACCTTC